This record looks at one T cell receptor (beta chain) sequence and its context. TCRdb analysed the RT-PCR reads with MiXCR anew, one entry per CDR3 protein. The sample lists 150,000 to 250,000 distinct CDR3 sequences, more than 35% occurring once. The source of the sample is a study of patients and donors after allogeneic stem cell transplantation. CDR3 length: 17 residues. V was clipped by 5 bases and J by 3 bases, with 23 bases between them. The chain combines TRBV12-3 or TRBV12-4 with TRBJ2-7, with a tentative D call TRBD2 (6 bases). The receptor was derived from a human donor who was either an allogeneic HSCT recipient or a stem cell or donor lymphocyte infusion donor (not recorded which). It is not recorded whose cells these are; they may come from a transplant donor. The sample was blood, either unsorted or a sorted T cell fraction (not recorded which). CDR3 sequence reads: CASSPSIWSRRDYEQYF. CDR3 nucleotide sequence: TGTGCCAGCAGTCCCTCGATTTGGTCAAGGCGGGACTACGAGCAGTACTTC.